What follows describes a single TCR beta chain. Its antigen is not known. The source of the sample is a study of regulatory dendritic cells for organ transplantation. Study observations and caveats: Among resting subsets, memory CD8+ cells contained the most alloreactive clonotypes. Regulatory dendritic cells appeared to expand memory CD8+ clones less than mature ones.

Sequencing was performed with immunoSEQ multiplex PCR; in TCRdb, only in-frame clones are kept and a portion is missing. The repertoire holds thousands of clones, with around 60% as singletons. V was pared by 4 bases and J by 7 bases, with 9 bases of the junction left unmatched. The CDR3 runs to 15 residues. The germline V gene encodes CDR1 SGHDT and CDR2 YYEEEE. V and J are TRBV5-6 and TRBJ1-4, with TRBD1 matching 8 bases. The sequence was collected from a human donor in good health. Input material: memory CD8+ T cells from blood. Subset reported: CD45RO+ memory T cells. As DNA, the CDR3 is TGTGCCAGCAGCCGGGGCACAGGGGGGGGTGAAAAACTGTTTTTT. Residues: CASSRGTGGGEKLFF.